This T cell receptor beta chain was sequenced in a study of blood T cell repertoires in COVID-19. Study as a whole: PBMCs, B-cell-depleted T cells, or T cells provided the cDNA or gDNA that made up the material.

TCRdb's copy holds only in-frame clones and misses some; the assay was immunoSEQ multiplex PCR. This sample yields roughly 130,000 clones, of which around 80% are seen a single time; under 2.5% belongs to the top ten. CDR1 is MNHEY, CDR2 SVGEGT, per germline. The CDR3 length is 13 residues. The germline V and J ends were trimmed by 1 base and 6 bases, with 6 bases remaining between them. The chain couples TRBV6-2 or TRBV6-3 to TRBJ2-2, with no clear D. This TCR came from a man between 65 and 80 years old with acute or convalescent COVID-19. Sequencing input: peripheral blood. CDR3 in DNA: TGTGCCAGCAGTTACTTCTCCCCCGGGGAGCTGTTTTTT. This gives the protein CASSYFSPGELFF.